One sample yielded the 23 T cell receptor beta chains listed below, sequenced in a study of T cell responses to AZD1222 COVID-19 vaccine (dated by TCRdb to the early 2020s). Libraries were built with the immunoSEQ multiplex PCR assay. TCRdb took this table from immuneACCESS and kept in-frame rearrangements with V and J called. Such tables lack part of the clones; where checked against another copy, unresolved V genes explain under half of the gap, and the rest is unexplained. The table for this sample lists some 98,000 clones; approximately 84% of them were counted only once. The ten largest clones represent 11% to 15% of the sample. The meaning of the sample's time point label: about 28 days (+/-7) after the second vaccine dose. The input for sequencing was peripheral blood, taken 28 days after the second AZD1222 dose. The receptors stem from an adult who received the AZD1222 COVID-19 vaccine.

The rearrangement joins TRBV25-1 to TRBJ1-4; 8 nucleotides line up with TRBD1. With 1 base clipped from V and 8 bases from J, the junction kept 12 bases outside the gene matches. Germline CDR1 and CDR2: MGHDK and SYGVNS. The CDR3 totals 17 residues. The CDR3 nucleotides read TGTGCCAGCAGTGAATTTGGGGCAGGGGGCTTAAAGGAAAAACTGTTTTTT. This sequence encodes CASSEFGAGGLKEKLFF.

A single count supports this clone. CDR3: CASRSSGISYNEQFF. In DNA form, the CDR3 reads TGCGCCAGCAGAAGTAGCGGGATATCCTACAATGAGCAGTTCTTC. This rearrangement joins TRBV5-1 to TRBJ2-1, with 8 bases identical to TRBD2. Trimming removed 5 bases from V and 1 base from J; junction bases left unmatched: 5. Germline lookup yields CDR1 SGHRS and CDR2 YFSETQ. This CDR3 is built from 15 residues.

The chain combines TRBV5-8 with TRBJ1-3, with a possible D match to TRBD1 (5 bases). V was clipped by 5 bases and J by 4 bases, with 10 bases between them. CDR3 length: 13 residues. CDR1 and CDR2 from the germline V gene are SGHTS and YDEGEE. CDR3 nucleotide sequence: TGTGCCAGCAGACAGACAGCGGGAAACACCATATATTTT. It translates to CASRQTAGNTIYF.

The table lists this clone with a few counts. The V gene is TRBV3-1 (or the pseudogene TRBV3-2), the J gene TRBJ1-5; 7 positions match TRBD1. CDR1 LGHDT and CDR2 YNNKEL come from the germline V gene (reference sequence). J lost 5 bases, V lost 4 bases, and 5 bases had no gene match. The CDR3 has 14 residues. The CDR3 loop is CASSRRQGDQPQHF. The CDR3 nucleotides read TGTGCCAGCAGCCGTCGACAGGGCGATCAGCCCCAGCATTTT.

This chain connects TRBV24-1 to TRBJ2-1; 7 nucleotides align to TRBD2. The CDR3 contains 16 residues. CDR1 KGHDR and CDR2 SFDVKD come from the germline V gene. Trimming cost V 7 bases and J 0 bases; bases outside gene matches: 8. The CDR3 is CATRGTSASSYNEQFF. CDR3 nucleotide sequence: TGTGCCACCAGGGGTACTAGCGCGAGCTCCTACAATGAGCAGTTCTTC.

The chain recombines TRBV24-1 with TRBJ1-2; possibly TRBD1 for D (5 bases). V lost 2 bases and J lost 6, with 9 bases in between. This CDR3 is built from 13 residues. Germline V CDR1 and CDR2: KGHDR, SFDVKD. CDR3 nucleotides: TGTGCCACCAGTGATTCCAGGGACGATGGCTACACCTTC. It specifies CATSDSRDDGYTF.

The V gene is TRBV11-1, the J gene TRBJ2-7; weak D call: TRBD2 (5 bases). The CDR3 contains 14 residues. Per germline, CDR1 SGHAT and CDR2 FQDESV (reference sequence). The ends were cut back, 5 bases at V and 2 bases at J, with 13 bases in the middle. CDR3 coding DNA: TGTGCCAGCAGCAAAGAGGGTATCGCCTACGAGCAGTACTTC. Amino acid sequence: CASSKEGIAYEQYF.

This clone was found once. The chain combines TRBV12-3 or TRBV12-4 with TRBJ2-5; D might be TRBD2 (5 bases). V lost 6 bases, J lost 4 bases, and 9 bases lay in between. The length of the CDR3 is 12 residues. The CDR3 protein is CASRRGGETQYF. The CDR3 DNA is TGTGCCAGCAGAAGAGGAGGAGAGACCCAGTACTTC.

This clone occurred a few times. The chain combines TRBV7-9 with TRBJ2-1, with unresolved D. Per germline, CDR1 SEHNR and CDR2 FQNEAQ (reference sequence). V was cut by 8 bases and J by 5 bases, with 16 bases left in between. This CDR3 contains 14 residues. DNA of the CDR3: TGTGCCAGCGTCCCCCGCCGGGCTAACAATGAGCAGTTCTTC. Residues: CASVPRRANNEQFF.

The rearrangement links TRBV29-1 to TRBJ1-4, with D perhaps TRBD1 (5 bases). This CDR3 comprises 14 residues. The ends were cut back, 7 bases at V and 0 bases at J, with 12 bases in the middle. The V gene's germline CDR1 is SQVTM and CDR2 ANQGSEA. The CDR3 loop reads CSGSSGTTNEKLFF. The CDR3 nucleotides are TGCAGCGGCTCCTCAGGGACAACTAATGAAAAACTGTTTTTT.

The chain has TRBV6-5 and TRBJ1-1; the D is unclear. Germline V CDR1 and CDR2: MNHEY, SVGAGI. The length of the CDR3 is 12 residues. Between the trimmed V and J ends, which lost 5 bases and 5 bases, there was a span of 9 bases. CDR3 sequence (DNA): TGTGCCAGCAGTCGACAAGGAACTGAAGCTTTCTTT. It specifies CASSRQGTEAFF.

The chain couples TRBV5-4 to TRBJ1-2; D is unclear. The CDR3 sequence is 15 residues long. Deletions cut 0 bases from V and 2 bases from J, with 11 bases between. Germline CDR1 reads SGHNT; CDR2 reads YYREEE (reference sequence). Written as DNA, the CDR3 is TGTGCCAGCAGCTTGGGTGAAGGGAGGAACTATGGCTACACCTTC. Its translation is CASSLGEGRNYGYTF.

The chain has TRBV7-9 and TRBJ2-7; D remains ambiguous. Trimming took off 3 bases at V and 3 bases at J, with 9 bases between the two ends. Germline V gene data show CDR1 as SEHNR and CDR2 as FQNEAQ (reference sequence). The CDR3 runs 13 residues. This CDR3 is CASSFPGHYEQYF. The DNA for the CDR3 is TGTGCCAGCAGCTTCCCGGGTCACTACGAGCAGTACTTC.

V and J are TRBV5-4 and TRBJ2-3; D gene ambiguous. Germline V gene sequence: CDR1 SGHNT, CDR2 YYREEE (reference sequence). The V gene lost 2 bases and the J gene lost 2 bases, with 9 bases spanning the gap. CDR3 length: 14 amino acids. CDR3 sequence: CASSFGDTTDTQYF. CDR3 sequence (DNA): TGTGCCAGCAGCTTCGGAGATACCACAGATACGCAGTATTTT. Drawing the rest from reference TRBV5-4 and TRBJ2-3, the complete variable domain is ETGVTQSPTHLIKTRGQQVTLRCSSQSGHNTVSWYQQALGQGPQFIFQYYREEENGRGNFPPRFSGLQFPNYSSELNVNALELDDSALYLCASSFGDTTDTQYFGPGTRLTVL.

The V gene is TRBV14, the J gene TRBJ1-2; no reliable D call. V was shortened by 2 bases and J by 2 bases, with 18 bases between the two germline ends. This CDR3 has 17 amino acids. Germline CDR1 SGHDN, CDR2 FVKESK. CDR3 sequence (DNA): TGTGCCAGCAGCCAATACCAAGAAACACAAACGAACTATGGCTACACCTTC. Protein sequence: CASSQYQETQTNYGYTF.

The rearrangement links TRBV21-1 to TRBJ2-2; whether TRBD2, the table's D call, matches the DNA was not checked. TRBV21-1 is marked as a pseudogene. The CDR3 has 17 residues. The CDR3 region has the DNA TGTGCCAGCAGCGCCCGGACTAGCGGGACGAACACCGGGGAGCTGTTTTTT. Amino acids: CASSARTSGTNTGELFF.

The chain couples TRBV27 to TRBJ1-3; D remains ambiguous. CDR3 length equals 14 residues. Germline V CDR1 and CDR2: MNHEY, SMNVEV (reference sequence). Trimming shortened V by 6 bases and J by 3 bases, and 12 bases separated the two germline ends. The CDR3 loop is CASSPTVYGNTIYF. Written as DNA, the CDR3 is TGTGCCAGCAGCCCCACGGTTTATGGAAACACCATATATTTT.

The rearrangement joins TRBV4-2 to TRBJ1-1, with a possible D match to TRBD1 (6 bases). Germline V gene data show CDR1 as LGHNA and CDR2 as YNFKEQ. The V and J ends lost 2 bases and 5 bases respectively, with 12 bases between them. CDR3 size: 14 residues. CDR3 residues: CASSQLKRGTEAFF. DNA of the CDR3: TGTGCCAGCAGCCAACTCAAAAGGGGGACTGAAGCTTTCTTT.

The V and J genes are TRBV12-5 and TRBJ1-5; a possible D gene is TRBD1 (5 bases). The V end was cut by 0 bases, the J end by 2 bases, with 11 bases between. The CDR3 has 16 amino acids. The germline CDR1 and CDR2 sequences are LGHNT and FRNRAP. The CDR3, as DNA: TGTGCTAGTGGTTTGGTAAGGGGAGGTGGCAATCAGCCCCAGCATTTT. Protein product: CASGLVRGGGNQPQHF.

This clone appeared once. The V and J genes are TRBV14 and TRBJ2-2; perhaps TRBD1 as D (6 bases). The length of the CDR3 is 14 residues. V was clipped by 4 bases and J by 1 base, with 7 bases between them. Germline loops: CDR1 SGHDN, CDR2 FVKESK. The CDR3 nucleotides read TGTGCCAGCAGCCTGACAGGGAACACCGGGGAGCTGTTTTTT. Encoded protein: CASSLTGNTGELFF. Combining the CDR3 with reference TRBV14 and TRBJ2-2 gives the whole variable domain EAGVTQFPSHSVIEKGQTVTLRCDPISGHDNLYWYRRVMGKEIKFLLHFVKESKQDESGMPNNRFLAERTGGTYSTLKVQPAELEDSGVYFCASSLTGNTGELFFGEGSRLTVL.

The chain employs TRBV27 and TRBJ2-2; maybe TRBD1 (5 bases). The length of the CDR3 is 17 residues. Trimming pared 0 bases from V and 0 bases from J, leaving 11 bases between. Germline assignment: CDR1 MNHEY and CDR2 SMNVEV (reference sequence). The chain's CDR3 is CASSLSEAGTNTGELFF. For the CDR3, the DNA is TGTGCCAGCAGTTTATCTGAGGCAGGGACGAACACCGGGGAGCTGTTTTTT.

To note about this clone: Mismatch with germline at one junction end may stem from a read error. The rearrangement links TRBV2 to TRBJ1-1, with unresolved D. Germline CDR1 reads SNHLY; CDR2 reads FYNNEI. This CDR3 spans 13 amino acids. In DNA, the CDR3 is TGTGCCAGCTTCCAGGATCCGAACGCTGAAGCTTTCTTT. The encoded protein is CASFQDPNAEAFF. The complete variable domain, with remaining parts taken from reference TRBV2 and TRBJ1-1, reads EPEVTQTPSHQVTQMGQEVILRCVPISNHLYFYWYRQILGQKVEFLVSFYNNEISEKSEIFDDQFSVERPDGSNFTLKIRSTKLEDSAMYFCASFQDPNAEAFFGQGTRLTVV.

The chain joins TRBV4-3 to TRBJ2-7, with unresolved D. The ends were cut back, 0 bases at V and 4 bases at J, with 7 bases in the middle. The germline V gene encodes CDR1 LGHNA and CDR2 YSLEER. The CDR3 runs to 13 residues. In DNA form, the CDR3 reads TGCGCCAGCAGCCAAGATGGCCGGTACGAGCAGTACTTC. Protein: CASSQDGRYEQYF.